These T cell receptor beta chains were read from a single sample in a study of blood T cell repertoires in COVID-19. Data came from immunoSEQ multiplex PCR; TCRdb stores just in-frame clones and leaves some out. This table has some 150,000 clones, around 92% appearing once. Material for sequencing was peripheral blood. These receptor sequences come from a man in his 60s with acute or convalescent COVID-19. Both conserved end residues are part of each CDR3. A D gene is named only where the DNA matches it firmly. Not all rows give a size; the values are once, few, many and, for expanded clones, a class.

CASSLGSGPAYEQYF	TGTGCCAGCAGTTTAGGGTCGGGTCCTGCCTACGAGCAGTACTTC	-	TRBV27	TRBJ2-7	-
CAGSLVGTGFGNTIYF	TGCGCCGGCAGCTTGGTTGGGACAGGATTTGGAAACACCATATATTTT	-	TRBV5-1	TRBJ1-3	TRBD1
CASSFSTDTQYF	TGTGCCAGCAGCTTCTCCACAGATACGCAGTATTTT	-	TRBV7-9	TRBJ2-3	-
CAGGQGVINSPLHF	TGTGCCGGAGGACAGGGGGTAATTAATTCACCCCTCCACTTT	-	TRBV2	TRBJ1-6	TRBD1
CASSGTGNQPQHF	TGTGCCAGCAGTGGGACAGGGAATCAGCCCCAGCATTTT	once	TRBV27	TRBJ1-5	TRBD1
CAWSAGGTEAFF	TGTGCCTGGAGTGCAGGGGGCACTGAAGCTTTCTTT	once	TRBV30	TRBJ1-1	TRBD1
CASSPPTGPSGNTIYF	TGTGCCAGCTCACCACCGACAGGGCCCTCTGGAAACACCATATATTTT	-	TRBV18	TRBJ1-3	TRBD1
CASSQESPHRAGNTIYF	TGTGCCAGCAGCCAAGAGAGCCCCCACAGGGCTGGAAACACCATATATTTT	-	TRBV3-1/TRBV3-2	TRBJ1-3	-
CATSDFNRGYGYTF	TGTGCCACCAGTGATTTTAACCGGGGCTATGGCTACACCTTC	-	TRBV24-1	TRBJ1-2	-
CATSEAGSAYGYTF	TGTGCCACCAGTGAGGCAGGTTCAGCCTATGGCTACACCTTC	once	TRBV24-1	TRBJ1-2	-
CASSSDRVTDTQYF	TGTGCCAGTAGTTCGGACAGGGTTACAGATACGCAGTATTTT	once	TRBV19	TRBJ2-3	TRBD1
CASSLGLAGSNTGELFF	TGCGCCAGCAGCTTGGGGCTAGCGGGGAGTAACACCGGGGAGCTGTTTTTT	-	TRBV5-1	TRBJ2-2	TRBD2
CASSPRQGHYEQYF	TGTGCCAGTAGTCCCAGACAGGGGCACTACGAGCAGTACTTC	-	TRBV19	TRBJ2-7	TRBD1
CASSPIGWGLRF	TGCGCCAGCAGCCCCATCGGGTGGGGGCTTCGATTT	once	TRBV4-1	TRBJ1-1	-
CASSQESSVPRTEAFF	TGCGCCAGCAGCCAAGAAAGTTCGGTGCCTCGGACTGAAGCTTTCTTT	-	TRBV4-1	TRBJ1-1	-
CASSSLGGVDTEAFF	TGTGCCAGCAGTTCCCTTGGGGGGGTCGACACTGAAGCTTTCTTT	-	TRBV6-5	TRBJ1-1	-
CASSLHEGTTNEKLFF	TGTGCCAGCTCCCTTCATGAGGGAACTACTAATGAAAAACTGTTTTTT	-	TRBV18	TRBJ1-4	-
CASSLGGSGVQETQYF	TGCGCCAGCAGCTTGGGAGGTAGCGGGGTCCAAGAGACCCAGTACTTC	-	TRBV5-1	TRBJ2-5	TRBD2
CASSSPGISTGELFF	TGTGCCAGCAGCTCCCCGGGGATTAGCACCGGGGAGCTGTTTTTT	-	TRBV7-3	TRBJ2-2	-
CASGGLYKYF	TGTGCCTCCGGGGGACTCTATAAGTATTTT	-	TRBV15	TRBJ2-3	-
CASRDTGYNEQFF	TGTGCCAGCAGGGATACAGGGTACAATGAGCAGTTCTTC	once	TRBV11-2	TRBJ2-1	-
CASSIAGEIGELFF	TGTGCCAGTAGTATAGCGGGGGAAATCGGGGAGCTGTTTTTT	once	TRBV19	TRBJ2-2	-
CASSTQGGDGNYGYTF	TGTGCCAGTAGTACTCAGGGAGGGGATGGGAACTATGGCTACACCTTC	-	TRBV19	TRBJ1-2	-
CASSPFSGLTYNEQFF	TGTGCCAGCAGCCCATTTTCGGGACTAACCTACAATGAGCAGTTCTTC	few	TRBV7-2	TRBJ2-1	TRBD2
CASSSQGNQPQHF	TGCGCCAGCAGTAGCCAGGGCAATCAGCCCCAGCATTTT	-	TRBV23-1	TRBJ1-5	-
CASSLTVTEAFF	TGTGCCAGCAGCTTAACGGTCACTGAAGCTTTCTTT	-	TRBV7-2	TRBJ1-1	-
CASSFRQNTEAFF	TGTGCCAGCAGCTTTCGACAGAACACTGAAGCTTTCTTT	-	TRBV11-2	TRBJ1-1	-
CASISGGGGYTF	TGTGCCAGCATCTCGGGGGGAGGGGGCTACACCTTC	-	TRBV12-3/TRBV12-4	TRBJ1-2	-
CASSGPGQQYF	TGTGCCAGCAGTGGGCCGGGACAGCAGTACTTC	-	TRBV12-3/TRBV12-4	TRBJ2-4	TRBD1
CASSGGPNEKLFF	TGTGCCAGCTCGGGGGGACCTAATGAAAAACTGTTTTTT	-	TRBV18	TRBJ1-4	-
CASSLGRGSYNEQFF	TGTGCCAGCAGTTTGGGCAGGGGATCTTACAATGAGCAGTTCTTC	-	TRBV27	TRBJ2-1	-
CASSPDRVYYGYTF	TGTGCCAGCAGCCCCGACAGGGTTTACTATGGCTACACCTTC	-	TRBV7-9	TRBJ1-2	TRBD1
CASTEPHYNSPLHF	TGTGCCAGCACCGAACCACACTATAATTCACCCCTCCACTTT	-	TRBV6-5	TRBJ1-6	-
CASSVRQGSPLHF	TGTGCCAGCAGTGTTCGACAGGGTTCACCCCTCCACTTT	once	TRBV2	TRBJ1-6	TRBD1
CASSQDGQLSGANVLTF	TGCGCCAGCAGCCAAGATGGACAGCTCTCTGGGGCCAACGTCCTGACTTTC	-	TRBV4-1	TRBJ2-6	-
CASSFRGGTGGPITGNEQFF	TGCGCCAGCAGCTTTAGGGGCGGGACAGGGGGCCCGATCACTGGTAATGAGCAGTTCTTC	-	TRBV5-1	TRBJ2-1	TRBD1
CASSPSGQGTLEQFF	TGTGCCAGCAGCCCCTCCGGACAGGGGACTTTGGAGCAGTTCTTC	-	TRBV7-9	TRBJ2-1	TRBD1
CASSQEKRPDTQYF	TGTGCCAGCAGCCAAGAAAAGCGACCAGATACGCAGTATTTT	-	TRBV4-2	TRBJ2-3	-
CASSQDLAGRYYEQYF	TGTGCCAGCAGCCAAGATTTGGCGGGGCGTTACTACGAGCAGTACTTC	-	TRBV3-1/TRBV3-2	TRBJ2-7	-
CASSPQGHEQFF	TGCGCCAGCAGTCCTCAGGGTCATGAGCAGTTCTTC	-	TRBV10-1	TRBJ2-1	-
CASSLGQGFGTEAFF	TGTGCCAGCAGCCTCGGACAGGGGTTCGGCACTGAAGCTTTCTTT	-	TRBV2	TRBJ1-1	TRBD1
CASSKSGTGVGSPLHF	TGTGCCAGCAGCAAATCCGGGACAGGGGTCGGTTCACCCCTCCACTTT	-	TRBV5-4	TRBJ1-6	TRBD1
CSDYRGTEAFF	TGCAGCGACTACAGGGGAACTGAAGCTTTCTTT	-	TRBV29-1	TRBJ1-1	TRBD1
CASSVQGLETDTQYF	TGTGCCAGCAGCGTACAGGGATTGGAAACAGATACGCAGTATTTT	-	TRBV9	TRBJ2-3	-
CASSSGTGSYGYTF	TGCGCCAGCAGCTCCGGGACAGGAAGCTATGGCTACACCTTC	-	TRBV5-1	TRBJ1-2	TRBD1
CASSLGIRTGGTHEQFF	TGCGCCAGCAGCTTGGGTATTCGGACAGGGGGAACGCATGAGCAGTTCTTC	-	TRBV5-1	TRBJ2-1	TRBD1
CAWTKRGLAGNTIYF	TGTGCCTGGACAAAGAGGGGGCTGGCTGGAAACACCATATATTTT	-	TRBV30	TRBJ1-3	TRBD1
CASSVGSGLQTQYF	TGTGCCAGCAGCGTAGGTTCGGGGTTACAGACCCAGTACTTC	-	TRBV9	TRBJ2-5	-